The rows below give T cell receptor beta chains drawn from one sample of a study of T cell responses to AZD1222 COVID-19 vaccine. Data came from immunoSEQ multiplex PCR; TCRdb stores just in-frame clones and leaves some out. There are approximately 90,000 clones in the sample; about 92% occur only once, and around 2.2% lies in the top ten. Here the sequenced sample was peripheral blood, taken on day 0 of AZD1222 vaccination. All receptors come from an adult in good health. CDR3s include the opening cysteine and the closing phenylalanine or tryptophan. Fields, in order: CDR3 DNA, CDR3 protein, D gene, V gene, J gene, clone size. The D gene is left open where the match is weak. Only part of the rows carry a size: once, few, many, or a class if the clone is expanded.

CDR3nt: TGTGCCAGCAACAACGGGCTGGGGGAGACCCAGTACTTC
CDR3aa: CASNNGLGETQYF
d_gene: -
v_gene: TRBV3-1/TRBV3-2
j_gene: TRBJ2-5
abundance: once

CDR3nt: TGTGCCAGTAGTATAGCAAGGGGGACGAGTCAGCCCCAGCATTTT
CDR3aa: CASSIARGTSQPQHF
d_gene: -
v_gene: TRBV19
j_gene: TRBJ1-5
abundance: -

CDR3nt: TGTGCCAGCAGCTTGATGGGGGCTAGCACCGGGGAGCTGTTTTTT
CDR3aa: CASSLMGASTGELFF
d_gene: -
v_gene: TRBV11-1
j_gene: TRBJ2-2
abundance: -

CDR3nt: TGTGCCTGGAACGGGGGAACTAGCAATCAGCCCCAGCATTTT
CDR3aa: CAWNGGTSNQPQHF
d_gene: -
v_gene: TRBV30
j_gene: TRBJ1-5
abundance: -

CDR3nt: TGCGCCAGCAGCCAAGGGTGGACAGCAAATCAGCCCCAGCATTTT
CDR3aa: CASSQGWTANQPQHF
d_gene: -
v_gene: TRBV4-1
j_gene: TRBJ1-5
abundance: -

CDR3nt: TGTGCCAGCAGCTTAACGACTGGCACCGGGGAGCTGTTTTTT
CDR3aa: CASSLTTGTGELFF
d_gene: -
v_gene: TRBV11-3
j_gene: TRBJ2-2
abundance: once

CDR3nt: TGTGCCAGCAGGGGGCGAGGGGGCTACACCTTC
CDR3aa: CASRGRGGYTF
d_gene: -
v_gene: TRBV27
j_gene: TRBJ1-2
abundance: -

CDR3nt: TGTGCCAGCAGTGAATGGGGAGAGGGGGCCAACGTCCTGACTTTC
CDR3aa: CASSEWGEGANVLTF
d_gene: -
v_gene: TRBV6-1
j_gene: TRBJ2-6
abundance: -

CDR3nt: TGTGCCAGCAGCTGGGGGGGCAGGGCCGATCAGCCCCAGCATTTT
CDR3aa: CASSWGGRADQPQHF
d_gene: -
v_gene: TRBV5-5
j_gene: TRBJ1-5
abundance: -

CDR3nt: TGTGCCAGCAGACCCGGGACAGGGGTGCATTCACCCCTCCACTTT
CDR3aa: CASRPGTGVHSPLHF
d_gene: TRBD1
v_gene: TRBV6-5
j_gene: TRBJ1-6
abundance: -

CDR3nt: TGTGCCAGCAGCGGGACGTTACTAGCGGGGGGATCCTCAGATACGCAGTATTTT
CDR3aa: CASSGTLLAGGSSDTQYF
d_gene: TRBD2
v_gene: TRBV5-4
j_gene: TRBJ2-3
abundance: -

CDR3nt: TGTGCCAGCAGCTTCCCTTCGGGTGAGCAGTTCTTC
CDR3aa: CASSFPSGEQFF
d_gene: -
v_gene: TRBV5-4
j_gene: TRBJ2-1
abundance: -

CDR3nt: TGTGCCAGCAGCTTTGTGGGTGGCTACACCTTC
CDR3aa: CASSFVGGYTF
d_gene: -
v_gene: TRBV5-6
j_gene: TRBJ1-2
abundance: once

CDR3nt: TGCAGCGTTGAAGGTGTCTTAGCCTACACCTTC
CDR3aa: CSVEGVLAYTF
d_gene: -
v_gene: TRBV29-1
j_gene: TRBJ1-2
abundance: -

CDR3nt: TGCGCCAGCAGCTTGGCCCCTTTAGCGGGAGACACCGGGGAGCTGTTTTTT
CDR3aa: CASSLAPLAGDTGELFF
d_gene: TRBD2
v_gene: TRBV5-1
j_gene: TRBJ2-2
abundance: -

CDR3nt: TGCGCCAGCAGCTTGGTGAAGCGGGGGTCCCTCTCCTACGAGCAGTACTTC
CDR3aa: CASSLVKRGSLSYEQYF
d_gene: TRBD2
v_gene: TRBV5-1
j_gene: TRBJ2-7
abundance: -

CDR3nt: TGTGCCATCAGCGAGGGGGTGCCTGGGGTTCAGCCCCAGCATTTT
CDR3aa: CAISEGVPGVQPQHF
d_gene: -
v_gene: TRBV10-3
j_gene: TRBJ1-5
abundance: -

CDR3nt: TGCGCCAGCAGTGAGTCGTCCCGCTACGAGCAGTACTTC
CDR3aa: CASSESSRYEQYF
d_gene: -
v_gene: TRBV10-1
j_gene: TRBJ2-7
abundance: -

CDR3nt: TGTGCCAGCAGGGCCGGACAGGGGGCGTGGGAAAAACTGTTTTTT
CDR3aa: CASRAGQGAWEKLFF
d_gene: TRBD1
v_gene: TRBV27
j_gene: TRBJ1-4
abundance: -

CDR3nt: TGCGCCAGCAGCTCCCAGGGGGCTGGGGACTATGGCTACACCTTC
CDR3aa: CASSSQGAGDYGYTF
d_gene: TRBD1
v_gene: TRBV5-1
j_gene: TRBJ1-2
abundance: -

CDR3nt: TGCAGCGTGGGGACTGGTGGCTACACCTTC
CDR3aa: CSVGTGGYTF
d_gene: -
v_gene: TRBV29-1
j_gene: TRBJ1-2
abundance: -

CDR3nt: TGTGCCAGCATAGCTGGGGCGCGTGGCTACACCTTC
CDR3aa: CASIAGARGYTF
d_gene: -
v_gene: TRBV2
j_gene: TRBJ1-2
abundance: -

CDR3nt: TGTGCCAGTAGTATGGGACGCAGCCAGAATCAGCCCCAGCATTTT
CDR3aa: CASSMGRSQNQPQHF
d_gene: -
v_gene: TRBV19
j_gene: TRBJ1-5
abundance: -

CDR3nt: TGTGCCAGTAGTTCCCCTCCCGGGACAAGTAATCAGCCCCAGCATTTT
CDR3aa: CASSSPPGTSNQPQHF
d_gene: -
v_gene: TRBV19
j_gene: TRBJ1-5
abundance: -

CDR3nt: TGTGCCAGCAGCTTAACCCAGACTAGCACTGAGCAGTTCTTC
CDR3aa: CASSLTQTSTEQFF
d_gene: TRBD2
v_gene: TRBV7-9
j_gene: TRBJ2-1
abundance: -

CDR3nt: TGTGCCAGCAGTAACCAGAATGAGCAGTTCTTC
CDR3aa: CASSNQNEQFF
d_gene: -
v_gene: TRBV5-4
j_gene: TRBJ2-1
abundance: -

CDR3nt: TGTGCCAGCAGCAAAGGGACTAGCCCTGAGCAGTTCTTC
CDR3aa: CASSKGTSPEQFF
d_gene: TRBD2
v_gene: TRBV5-4
j_gene: TRBJ2-1
abundance: -

CDR3nt: TGTGCCACCAGCAGACCATCAACAGGGGGCGGAAACACCATATATTTT
CDR3aa: CATSRPSTGGGNTIYF
d_gene: TRBD1
v_gene: TRBV15
j_gene: TRBJ1-3
abundance: -

CDR3nt: TGTGCCAGCAGCAAACAGGAGAACACTGAAGCTTTCTTT
CDR3aa: CASSKQENTEAFF
d_gene: -
v_gene: TRBV7-6
j_gene: TRBJ1-1
abundance: -

CDR3nt: TGTGCCAGCAGCCAGCAACCGGGACTAGCTTTCCTCGAGCAGTACTTC
CDR3aa: CASSQQPGLAFLEQYF
d_gene: TRBD2
v_gene: TRBV5-5
j_gene: TRBJ2-7
abundance: -

CDR3nt: TGTGCCAGTAGTCTTACACCGGATCAGCCCCAGCATTTT
CDR3aa: CASSLTPDQPQHF
d_gene: -
v_gene: TRBV19
j_gene: TRBJ1-5
abundance: -